The next 29 T cell receptor beta chains were all read from a single sample in a study of beta chain features in type 1 diabetes. Of the isolated RNA, all was reverse transcribed, and so the sequenced material was expressed TCRB transcripts. Here immunoSEQ multiplex PCR was the method, and the copy in TCRdb shows in-frame clones only, minus some. The sample has over 700,000 clones, roughly 17% seen once. Source material: naive CD4+ T cells from blood. The source of these receptors is a woman under 30 in good health.

This rearrangement joins TRBV18 to TRBJ2-3; D gene ambiguous. CDR3 length: 13 residues. Trimming removed 4 bases from V and 2 bases from J, with 7 bases in between. Germline V gene sequence: CDR1 KGHSH, CDR2 LQKENI. CDR3 nucleotides: TGTGCCAGCTCACAACTCCCCACAGATACGCAGTATTTT. Translating gives CASSQLPTDTQYF.

The chain combines TRBV7-2 with TRBJ2-1; a possible D gene is TRBD2 (7 bases). Per the germline V gene, CDR1 is SGHTA and CDR2 is FQGNSA. This CDR3 comprises 15 residues. The germline V and J ends were trimmed by 3 bases and 8 bases, with 17 bases remaining between them. CDR3 amino acids: CASSFASGRGYEQFF. The CDR3 DNA reads as TGTGCCAGCAGCTTTGCTAGCGGAAGGGGGTATGAGCAGTTCTTC.

This clone was picked up a small number of times. The rearrangement joins TRBV2 to TRBJ2-5; D is undetermined. V lost 11 bases, J lost 2 bases, and 12 bases lay in between. The CDR3 contains 12 residues. Germline assignment: CDR1 SNHLY and CDR2 FYNNEI. The CDR3 region has the DNA TGTGCCGGTTCCGCCGTGCAAGAGACCCAGTACTTC. Translation: CAGSAVQETQYF.

The chain recombines TRBV15 with TRBJ1-5; D not resolved. CDR1 LNHNV and CDR2 YYDKDF come from the germline V gene (reference sequence). The V end was cut by 8 bases, the J end by 2 bases, with 16 bases between. The CDR3 extends over 15 amino acids. CDR3 coding DNA: TGTGCCACCCGTCGGGAGATCGGGGGCAATCAGCCCCAGCATTTT. Translation gives CATRREIGGNQPQHF.

This clone showed up just a few times. The genes are TRBV5-1 and TRBJ2-3; D is undetermined. Deletions cut 2 bases from V and 2 bases from J, with 9 bases between. This CDR3 region has 14 residues. Germline values: CDR1 SGHRS, CDR2 YFSETQ. The CDR3 sequence is CASSLLQPTDTQYF. Here the CDR3 DNA reads TGCGCCAGCAGCTTATTACAGCCCACAGATACGCAGTATTTT. The variable domain in full, completed from reference TRBV5-1 and TRBJ2-3, reads KAGVTQTPRYLIKTRGQQVTLSCSPISGHRSVSWYQQTPGQGLQFLFEYFSETQRNKGNFPGRFSGRQFSNSRSEMNVSTLELGDSALYLCASSLLQPTDTQYFGPGTRLTVL.

In this sample, this clone turned up a few times. The chain uses TRBV14 and TRBJ2-7; 8 nucleotides line up with TRBD1. The CDR3 is 15 amino acids. Germline CDR1 is SGHDN and CDR2 is FVKESK. Trimming cost V 4 bases and J 5 bases; bases outside gene matches: 10. This CDR3 reads CASSRSWTGSNEQYF. The CDR3 DNA reads TGTGCCAGCAGCCGATCCTGGACAGGGAGCAACGAGCAGTACTTC.

This clone has only a few counts. This rearrangement joins TRBV7-2 to TRBJ2-4, with D possibly matching TRBD2 (5 bases). CDR1 SGHTA and CDR2 FQGNSA come from the germline V gene. The V gene lost 2 bases and the J gene lost 1 base, with 6 bases spanning the gap. There are 14 residues in the CDR3. The CDR3 nucleotides are TGTGCCAGCAGCTTACCGGGGGCCAAAAACATTCAGTACTTC. Amino acids: CASSLPGAKNIQYF.

The chain joins TRBV9 to TRBJ1-1; D ambiguous. CDR1 is SGDLS and CDR2 is YYNGEE in the germline V gene. V was cut by 0 bases and J by 4 bases, with 13 bases left in between. CDR3 length equals 15 residues. Written as DNA, the CDR3 is TGTGCCAGCAGCGTAGATGAGGGCCGGGGCACTGAAGCTTTCTTT. Translating gives CASSVDEGRGTEAFF. The variable domain in full, with the rest retrieved from reference TRBV9 and TRBJ1-1, is DSGVTQTPKHLITATGQRVTLRCSPRSGDLSVYWYQQSLDQGLQFLIQYYNGEERAKGNILERFSAQQFPDLHSELNLSSLELGDSALYFCASSVDEGRGTEAFFGQGTRLTVV.

This chain connects TRBV29-1 to TRBJ2-1, with unresolved D. V lost 3 bases and J 0 bases, leaving 15 bases between the germline ends. The CDR3 is made up of 16 amino acids. Looked up from germline, CDR1 is SQVTM and CDR2 is ANQGSEA. The CDR3 loop reads CSVDFSRASSYNEQFF. CDR3 nucleotide sequence: TGCAGCGTTGATTTTTCCCGGGCAAGCTCCTACAATGAGCAGTTCTTC.

About this clone: A junction end diverges from the germline sequence, so it may reflect a read error. Other nucleotide sequences from this sample produce the same CDR3. CDR3 coding DNA: TGCGCCAGCAGCGCATCAGGGAGTGAAGCTTTCTTT. Translation gives CASSASGSEAFF. The chain employs TRBV9 and TRBJ1-1, with D tentatively TRBD1 (5 bases). The CDR3 is 12 amino acids. The germline gives CDR1 SGDLS, CDR2 YYNGEE.

This clone was detected only a few times. The chain uses TRBV11-2 and TRBJ2-1; D tentatively reads TRBD1 or TRBD2 (6 bases each). Germline CDR1 reads SGHAT; CDR2 reads FQNNGV. This CDR3 comprises 11 residues. V lost 2 bases and J 15 bases, leaving 11 bases between the germline ends. In DNA form, the CDR3 reads TGTGCCAGCAGCTTATGGGGGGCGCGGTTCTTC. It encodes CASSLWGARFF.

This clone was seen a handful of times. V and J are TRBV7-3 and TRBJ2-1, with D perhaps matching TRBD2 (5 bases). The CDR3 sequence is 14 residues long. The ends were cut back, 4 bases at V and 8 bases at J, with 15 bases in the middle. CDR1 is SGHTA and CDR2 is FQGTGA in the germline V gene. CDR3 nucleotide sequence: TGTGCCAGCAGCTCGCGCCCTTCTAGCTATGAGCAGTTCTTC. Translating gives CASSSRPSSYEQFF.

This clone was found a few times. This CDR3 is CASSPRTQLTEAFF. The CDR3 DNA sequence: TGTGCCAGCAGCCCCCGAACGCAGTTGACTGAAGCTTTCTTT. The chain links TRBV11-2 to TRBJ1-1; D is ambiguous. Germline V gene lookup returns CDR1 SGHAT and CDR2 FQNNGV. This CDR3 has 14 residues. V shed 5 bases and J shed 5 bases, with 15 bases lying between them.

In its sample, this clone was seen a few times. In the same sample, other DNA sequences code for this CDR3. V is TRBV20-1 and J is TRBJ1-3, with no clear D. In germline, CDR1 is DFQATT, CDR2 SNEGSKA (reference sequence). The CDR3 loop spans 11 amino acids. Trimming removed 4 bases from V and 0 bases from J, with 1 base in between. CDR3 protein: CSATSGNTIYF. CDR3 DNA sequence: TGCAGTGCTACCTCTGGAAACACCATATATTTT.

The chain carries TRBV7-9 and TRBJ2-1; the D gene is possibly TRBD1 (5 bases). CDR1 is SEHNR, CDR2 FQNEAQ, per germline (reference sequence). The CDR3 covers 13 residues. Between the trimmed V and J ends, which lost 2 bases and 10 bases, there was a span of 12 bases. The CDR3 bases are TGTGCCAGCAGCTTATTAGGGGCTGTGGAGCAGTTCTTC. Translating gives CASSLLGAVEQFF.

This clone was observed a handful of times. The genes are TRBV5-4 and TRBJ2-3; 7 bases are a match to TRBD1. This CDR3 has 16 amino acids. Germline CDR1 reads SGHNT; CDR2 reads YYREEE (reference sequence). The V segment lost 3 bases and the J segment 1 base; nucleotides outside the gene matches: 8. DNA of the CDR3: TGTGCCAGCAGCTCCAACGAGGGGGCCGGCACAGATACGCAGTATTTT. Translating it yields CASSSNEGAGTDTQYF.

This chain uses TRBV7-2 with TRBJ2-1; TRBD2 is a possible D gene (5 bases). This CDR3 comprises 15 residues. Trimming took 6 bases from V and 5 from J, leaving 17 bases between them. Germline lookup yields CDR1 SGHTA and CDR2 FQGNSA. CDR3 DNA: TGTGCCAGCAGACCCCGAACTAGTTACAACAATGAGCAGTTCTTC. As protein: CASRPRTSYNNEQFF. The full variable domain, rest sourced from reference TRBV7-2 and TRBJ2-1, is GAGVSQSPSNKVTEKGKDVELRCDPISGHTALYWYRQSLGQGLEFLIYFQGNSAPDKSGLPSDRFSAERTGGSVSTLTIQRTQQEDSAVYLCASRPRTSYNNEQFFGPGTRLTVL.

The chain recombines TRBV4-1 with TRBJ2-2; 10 nucleotides align to TRBD2. The CDR3 extends over 16 amino acids. Germline V gives CDR1 MGHRA, CDR2 YSYEKL. The V gene end was trimmed by 1 base and the J gene end by 6 bases; junction bases not matched to a gene: 5. The CDR3 nucleotides are TGCGCCAGCAGCCAAGGTAGCGGGAGGAGGCCCGGGGAGCTGTTTTTT. It encodes CASSQGSGRRPGELFF.

This clone was observed a handful of times. The genes are TRBV14 and TRBJ2-5, with D possibly TRBD1 on 5 matching bases. Trimming pared 1 base from V and 5 bases from J, leaving 11 bases between. The CDR3 has 14 residues. Germline CDR1 reads SGHDN; CDR2 reads FVKESK. CDR3 protein: CASSQVQGRETQYF. CDR3 DNA: TGTGCCAGCAGCCAAGTCCAGGGTAGGGAGACCCAGTACTTC.

The chain has TRBV4-2 and TRBJ2-7; possible D gene TRBD2, 6 bases. The CDR3 is 16 residues long. V lost 1 base and J 2 bases, leaving 15 bases between the germline ends. Per the germline V gene, CDR1 is LGHNA and CDR2 is YNFKEQ. The CDR3: CASSQAAGQGPYEQYF. The CDR3 nucleotides read TGTGCCAGCAGCCAAGCGGCGGGGCAGGGACCCTACGAGCAGTACTTC.

This chain links TRBV27 with TRBJ2-7; TRBD1 matches 8 bases. Trimming cost V 6 bases and J 6 bases; bases outside gene matches: 10. The germline gives CDR1 MNHEY, CDR2 SMNVEV (reference sequence). The CDR3 length is 14 residues. The CDR3 DNA is TGTGCCAGCAGGTTGACAGGGGTCGTCCCCGAGCAGTACTTC. Protein: CASRLTGVVPEQYF.

This clone occurred a few times. V is TRBV16 and J is TRBJ1-1, with no clear D. Trimming left V 0 bases short and J 2 bases short, with 10 bases between. The germline CDR1 and CDR2 sequences are KGHSY and FQNENV. The CDR3 sequence is 15 residues long. The CDR3 loop is CASSQSSRGNTEAFF. The CDR3 bases are TGTGCCAGCAGCCAATCGAGTCGCGGAAACACTGAAGCTTTCTTT. The variable domain in full, with the rest retrieved from reference TRBV16 and TRBJ1-1, is GEEVAQTPKHLVRGEGQKAKLYCAPIKGHSYVFWYQQVLKNEFKFLISFQNENVFDETGMPKERFSAKCLPNSPCSLEIQATKLEDSAVYFCASSQSSRGNTEAFFGQGTRLTVV.

The table lists this clone with a few counts. This chain connects TRBV28 to TRBJ2-7; D is possibly TRBD2 (7 bases). The CDR3 has 17 residues. Germline CDR1 MDHEN, CDR2 SYDVKM. With 2 bases removed from V and 2 bases from J, the gap between germline ends came to 19 bases. The CDR3 sequence is CASSLVGGADRTYEQYF. CDR3 nucleotide sequence: TGTGCCAGCAGTTTAGTGGGGGGGGCGGACAGAACCTACGAGCAGTACTTC.

This clone was counted only a few times. The J gene is TRBJ2-5, the V gene TRBV11-2, with 7 nucleotides matching TRBD1. Germline CDR1 is SGHAT and CDR2 is FQNNGV. The CDR3 is made up of 15 amino acids. Germline trimming cut 3 bases from V and 4 bases from J; bases unmatched to any gene: 8. The CDR3 DNA sequence: TGTGCCAGCAGCTTGGCTTTGAACAGGGGAGAGACCCAGTACTTC. Its translation: CASSLALNRGETQYF.

The chain employs TRBV19 and TRBJ2-1; 8 nucleotides agree with TRBD2. Germline loops: CDR1 LNHDA, CDR2 SQIVND (reference sequence). V gave up 6 bases and J gave up 8 bases; unmatched junction bases: 9. The CDR3 length is 14 residues. Here the CDR3 reads CASRSGRKVDEQFF. CDR3 coding DNA: TGTGCCAGTAGAAGCGGGAGAAAGGTTGATGAGCAGTTCTTC.

This clone was recorded a few times. The chain has TRBV11-2 and TRBJ1-5; D is ambiguous. Germline CDR1 is SGHAT and CDR2 is FQNNGV. V was shortened by 2 bases and J by 3 bases, with 11 bases between the two germline ends. This CDR3 region has 15 residues. CDR3 region: CASSLNGGDNQPQHF. CDR3 in DNA: TGTGCCAGCAGCTTAAATGGTGGAGACAATCAGCCCCAGCATTTT.

This clone was observed a handful of times. This chain links TRBV2 with TRBJ1-1; D might be TRBD1 (5 bases). Trimming took off 4 bases at V and 7 bases at J, with 13 bases between the two ends. The CDR3 totals 13 residues. The germline CDR1 and CDR2 sequences are SNHLY and FYNNEI. CDR3 residues: CASSVGGLSEAFF. CDR3 in DNA: TGTGCCAGCAGTGTCGGGGGATTGAGTGAAGCTTTCTTT.

The table lists this clone with a few counts. The sample has other DNA sequences that encode this CDR3 too. The J gene is TRBJ1-1, the V gene TRBV29-1; unclear D gene. Trimming pared 3 bases from V and 1 base from J, leaving 6 bases between. This CDR3 contains 12 residues. The germline CDR1 and CDR2 sequences are SQVTM and ANQGSEA. CDR3 amino acids: CSVDRGNTEAFF. CDR3 sequence (DNA): TGCAGCGTTGATCGCGGGAACACTGAAGCTTTCTTT. Looking up the rest from reference TRBV29-1 and TRBJ1-1 gives the full variable domain: SAVISQKPSRDICQRGTSLTIQCQVDSQVTMMFWYRQQPGQSLTLIATANQGSEATYESGFVIDKFPISRPNLTFSTLTVSNMSPEDSSIYLCSVDRGNTEAFFGQGTRLTVV.

This clone has only a few counts. The genes are TRBV4-2 and TRBJ1-6, with D hard to call. This CDR3 region has 17 residues. CDR1 LGHNA and CDR2 YNFKEQ come from the germline V gene. V lost 0 bases, J lost 5 bases, and 14 bases lay in between. The CDR3 protein is CASSQEVGPGHNSPLHF. The CDR3 DNA is TGTGCCAGCAGCCAAGAGGTGGGTCCAGGCCATAATTCACCCCTCCACTTT.